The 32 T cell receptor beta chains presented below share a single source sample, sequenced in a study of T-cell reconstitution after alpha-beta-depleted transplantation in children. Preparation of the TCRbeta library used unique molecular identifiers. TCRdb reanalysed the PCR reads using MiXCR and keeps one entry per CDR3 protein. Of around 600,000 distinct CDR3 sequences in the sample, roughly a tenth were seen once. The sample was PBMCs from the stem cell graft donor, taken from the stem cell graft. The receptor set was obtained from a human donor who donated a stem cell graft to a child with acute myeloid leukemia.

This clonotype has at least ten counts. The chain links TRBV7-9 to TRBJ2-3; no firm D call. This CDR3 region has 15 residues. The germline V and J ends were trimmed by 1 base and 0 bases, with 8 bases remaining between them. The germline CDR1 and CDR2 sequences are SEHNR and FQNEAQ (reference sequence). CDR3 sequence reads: CASSLGSASTDTQYF. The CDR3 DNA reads TGTGCCAGCAGCTTAGGGAGCGCCAGCACAGATACGCAGTATTTT.

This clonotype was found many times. The CDR3 loop reads CAIGPVGETQYF. The CDR3 DNA is TGTGCCATCGGGCCAGTGGGAGAGACCCAGTACTTC. The rearrangement links TRBV10-3 to TRBJ2-5; unclear D gene. Germline assignment: CDR1 ENHRY and CDR2 SYGVKD. CDR3 size: 12 residues. Trimming pared 8 bases from V and 4 bases from J, leaving 11 bases between.

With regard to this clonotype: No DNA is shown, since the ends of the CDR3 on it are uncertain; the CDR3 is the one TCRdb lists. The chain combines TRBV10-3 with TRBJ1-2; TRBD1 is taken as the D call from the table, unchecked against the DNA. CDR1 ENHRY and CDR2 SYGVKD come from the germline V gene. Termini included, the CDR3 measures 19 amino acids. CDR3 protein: CAISDRTSQTMATPSGYTF.

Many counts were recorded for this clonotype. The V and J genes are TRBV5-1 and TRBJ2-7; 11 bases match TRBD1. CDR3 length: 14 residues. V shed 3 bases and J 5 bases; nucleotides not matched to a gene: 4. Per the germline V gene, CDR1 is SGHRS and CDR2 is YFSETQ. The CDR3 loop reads CASSYGQGANEQYF. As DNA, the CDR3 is TGCGCCAGCAGCTATGGACAGGGGGCGAACGAGCAGTACTTC.

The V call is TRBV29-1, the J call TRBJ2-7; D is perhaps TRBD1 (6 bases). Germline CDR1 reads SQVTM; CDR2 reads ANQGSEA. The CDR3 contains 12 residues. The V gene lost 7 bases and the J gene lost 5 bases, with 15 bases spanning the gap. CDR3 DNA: TGCAGCGCCCAACAGGGTGGGGACGAGCAGTACTTC. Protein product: CSAQQGGDEQYF.

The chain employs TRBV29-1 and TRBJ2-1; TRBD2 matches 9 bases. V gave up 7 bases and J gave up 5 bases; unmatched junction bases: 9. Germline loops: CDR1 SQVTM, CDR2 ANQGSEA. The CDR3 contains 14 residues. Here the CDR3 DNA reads TGCAGCGCCCTAGGACTAGCGATTAACAATGAGCAGTTCTTC. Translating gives CSALGLAINNEQFF.

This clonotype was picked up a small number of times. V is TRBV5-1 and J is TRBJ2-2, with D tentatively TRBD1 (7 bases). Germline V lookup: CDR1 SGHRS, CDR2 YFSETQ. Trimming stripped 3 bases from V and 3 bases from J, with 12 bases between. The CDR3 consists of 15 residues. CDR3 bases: TGCGCCAGCAGCTCGGAGGGGGCGCACACCGGGGAGCTGTTTTTT. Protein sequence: CASSSEGAHTGELFF.

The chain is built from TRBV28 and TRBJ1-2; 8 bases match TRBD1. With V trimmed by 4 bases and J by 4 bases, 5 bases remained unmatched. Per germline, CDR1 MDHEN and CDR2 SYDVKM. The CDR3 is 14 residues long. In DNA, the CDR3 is TGTGCCAGCAGTTGGGCAGGGGGCGGCTATGGCTACACCTTC. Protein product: CASSWAGGGYGYTF.

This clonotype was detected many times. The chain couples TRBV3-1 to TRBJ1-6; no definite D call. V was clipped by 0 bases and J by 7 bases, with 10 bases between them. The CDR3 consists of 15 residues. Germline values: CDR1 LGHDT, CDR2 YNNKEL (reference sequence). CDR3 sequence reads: CASSQDTGGNSPLHF. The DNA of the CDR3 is TGTGCCAGCAGCCAAGATACGGGCGGAAATTCACCCCTCCACTTT.

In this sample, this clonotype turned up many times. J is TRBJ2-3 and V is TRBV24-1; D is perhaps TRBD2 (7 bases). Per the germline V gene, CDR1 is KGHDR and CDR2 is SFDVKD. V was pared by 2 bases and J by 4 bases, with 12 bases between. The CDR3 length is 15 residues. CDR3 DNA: TGTGCCACCAGTGATTGGGAGGGGGTCGCAGATACGCAGTATTTT. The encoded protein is CATSDWEGVADTQYF.

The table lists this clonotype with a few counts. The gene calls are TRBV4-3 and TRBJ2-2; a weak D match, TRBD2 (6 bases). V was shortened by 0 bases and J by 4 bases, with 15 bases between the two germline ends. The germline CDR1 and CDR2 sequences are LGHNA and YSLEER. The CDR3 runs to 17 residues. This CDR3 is CASSQDSPSAATGELFF. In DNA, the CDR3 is TGCGCCAGCAGCCAAGATAGTCCTAGCGCAGCCACCGGGGAGCTGTTTTTT.

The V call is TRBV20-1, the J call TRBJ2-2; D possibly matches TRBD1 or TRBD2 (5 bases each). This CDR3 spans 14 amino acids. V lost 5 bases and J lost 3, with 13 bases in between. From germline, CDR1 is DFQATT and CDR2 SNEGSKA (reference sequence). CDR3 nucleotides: TGCAGTGCTCCCGAGGGGCGGGACACCGGGGAGCTGTTTTTT. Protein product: CSAPEGRDTGELFF.

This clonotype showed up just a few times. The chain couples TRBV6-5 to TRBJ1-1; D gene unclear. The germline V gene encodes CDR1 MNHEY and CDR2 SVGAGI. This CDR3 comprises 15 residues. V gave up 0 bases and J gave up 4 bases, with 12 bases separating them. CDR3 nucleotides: TGTGCCAGCAGTTACTCTTCGGGGTCTGGCACTGAAGCTTTCTTT. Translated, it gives CASSYSSGSGTEAFF.

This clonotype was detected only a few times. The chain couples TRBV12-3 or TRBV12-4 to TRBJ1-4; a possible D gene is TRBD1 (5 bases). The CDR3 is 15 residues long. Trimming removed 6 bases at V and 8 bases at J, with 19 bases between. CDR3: CASSSGTIYKEKLFF. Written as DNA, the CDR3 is TGTGCCAGCAGCTCCGGGACCATTTATAAGGAAAAACTGTTTTTT.

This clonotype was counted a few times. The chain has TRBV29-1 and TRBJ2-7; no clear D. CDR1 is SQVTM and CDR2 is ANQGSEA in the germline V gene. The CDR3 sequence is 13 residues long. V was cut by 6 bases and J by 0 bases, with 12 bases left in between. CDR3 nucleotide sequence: TGCAGCGTCCAGGCTACCACCTCCTACGAGCAGTACTTC. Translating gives CSVQATTSYEQYF.

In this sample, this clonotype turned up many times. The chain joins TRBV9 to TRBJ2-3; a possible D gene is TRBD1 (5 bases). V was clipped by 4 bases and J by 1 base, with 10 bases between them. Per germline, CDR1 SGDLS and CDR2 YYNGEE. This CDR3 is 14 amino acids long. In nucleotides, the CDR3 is TGTGCCAGCAGCACAGGACGAGGCACAGATACGCAGTATTTT. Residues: CASSTGRGTDTQYF.

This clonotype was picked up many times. This chain's CDR3 is CASSLVQVSYEQYF. CDR3 sequence (DNA): TGTGCCAGCAGCTTAGTTCAGGTCTCCTACGAGCAGTACTTC. This rearrangement joins TRBV7-9 to TRBJ2-7; no clear D gene. Germline-derived CDR1 and CDR2 are SEHNR and FQNEAQ (reference sequence). CDR3 size: 14 residues. Trimming pared 1 base from V and 0 bases from J, leaving 7 bases between.

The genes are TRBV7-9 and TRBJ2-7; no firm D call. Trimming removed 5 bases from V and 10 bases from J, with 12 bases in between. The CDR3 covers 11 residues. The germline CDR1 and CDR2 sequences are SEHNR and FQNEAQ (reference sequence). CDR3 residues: CASSPGRGQYF. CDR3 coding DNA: TGTGCCAGCAGCCCCGGACGAGGTCAGTACTTC.

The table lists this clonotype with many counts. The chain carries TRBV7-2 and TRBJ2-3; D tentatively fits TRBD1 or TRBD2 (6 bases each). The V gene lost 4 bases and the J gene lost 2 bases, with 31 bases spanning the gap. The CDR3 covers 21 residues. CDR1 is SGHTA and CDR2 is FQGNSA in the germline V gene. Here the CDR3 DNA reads TGTGCCAGCAGCTGGAGGTCTTGGGGGCGGGGAGTCCGACTTGACACAGATACGCAGTATTTT. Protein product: CASSWRSWGRGVRLDTDTQYF.

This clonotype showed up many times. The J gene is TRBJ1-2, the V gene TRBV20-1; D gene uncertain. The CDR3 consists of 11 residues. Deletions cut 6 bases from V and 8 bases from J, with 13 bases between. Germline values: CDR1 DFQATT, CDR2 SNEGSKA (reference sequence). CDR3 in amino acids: CSAPRGRGYTF. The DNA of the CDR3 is TGCAGTGCCCCGCGAGGGAGAGGCTACACCTTC.

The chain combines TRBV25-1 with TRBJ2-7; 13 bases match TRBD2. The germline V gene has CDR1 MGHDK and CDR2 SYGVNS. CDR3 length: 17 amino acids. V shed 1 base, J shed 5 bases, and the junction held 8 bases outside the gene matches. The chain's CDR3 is CASSELRLAGGLDEQYF. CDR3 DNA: TGTGCCAGCAGTGAATTGCGACTAGCGGGAGGTCTTGACGAGCAGTACTTC.

The CDR3 bases are TGTGCCAGCCGTGCCCCATTAGAAGAAAAACTGTTTTTT. This encodes CASRAPLEEKLFF. This rearrangement joins TRBV7-9 to TRBJ1-4; D gene ambiguous. V gave up 8 bases and J gave up 8 bases, with 15 bases separating them. Germline V lookup: CDR1 SEHNR, CDR2 FQNEAQ (reference sequence). The CDR3 runs 13 residues.

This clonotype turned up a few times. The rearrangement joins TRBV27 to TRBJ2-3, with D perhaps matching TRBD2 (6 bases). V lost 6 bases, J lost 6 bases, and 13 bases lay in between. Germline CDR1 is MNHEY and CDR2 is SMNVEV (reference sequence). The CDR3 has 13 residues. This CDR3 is CASRLLAGDTQYF. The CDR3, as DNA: TGTGCCAGCAGGCTACTAGCAGGGGATACGCAGTATTTT.

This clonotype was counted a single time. The CDR3 reads CSVDRHTDTQYF. For the CDR3, the DNA is TGCAGCGTTGACAGGCACACAGATACGCAGTATTTT. This chain connects TRBV29-1 to TRBJ2-3; D uncertain. The germline CDR1 and CDR2 sequences are SQVTM and ANQGSEA. Trimming pared 3 bases from V and 2 bases from J, leaving 6 bases between. The CDR3 spans 12 residues.

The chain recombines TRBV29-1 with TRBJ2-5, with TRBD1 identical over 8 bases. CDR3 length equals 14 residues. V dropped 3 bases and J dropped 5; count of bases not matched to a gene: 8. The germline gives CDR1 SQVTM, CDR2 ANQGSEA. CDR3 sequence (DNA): TGCAGCGTTGAGAGGTCAGGGGGCGAGGAGACCCAGTACTTC. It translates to CSVERSGGEETQYF.

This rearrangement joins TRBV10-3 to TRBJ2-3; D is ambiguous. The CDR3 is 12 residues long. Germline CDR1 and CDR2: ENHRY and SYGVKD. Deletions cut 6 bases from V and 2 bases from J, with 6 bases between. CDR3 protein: CAIRGDTDTQYF. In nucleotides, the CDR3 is TGTGCCATCAGGGGTGACACAGATACGCAGTATTTT.

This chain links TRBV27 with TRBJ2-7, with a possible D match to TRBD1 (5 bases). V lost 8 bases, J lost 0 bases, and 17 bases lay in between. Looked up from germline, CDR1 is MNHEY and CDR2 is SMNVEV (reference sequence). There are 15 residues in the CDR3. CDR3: CASVPPHRSSYEQYF. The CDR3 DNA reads TGTGCCAGCGTCCCCCCCCACAGGAGCTCCTACGAGCAGTACTTC.

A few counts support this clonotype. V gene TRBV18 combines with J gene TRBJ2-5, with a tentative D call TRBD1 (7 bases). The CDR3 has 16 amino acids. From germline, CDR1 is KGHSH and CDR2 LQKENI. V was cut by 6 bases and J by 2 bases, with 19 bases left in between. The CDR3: CASSPGGTASQETQYF. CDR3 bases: TGTGCCAGCTCCCCGGGCGGGACAGCGAGTCAAGAGACCCAGTACTTC.

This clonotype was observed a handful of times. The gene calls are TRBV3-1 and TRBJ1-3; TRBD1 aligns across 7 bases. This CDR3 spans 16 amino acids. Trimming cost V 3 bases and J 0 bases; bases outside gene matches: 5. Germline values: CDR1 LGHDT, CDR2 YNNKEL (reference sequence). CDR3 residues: CASSHEGQTSGNTIYF. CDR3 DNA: TGTGCCAGCAGCCACGAGGGACAGACCTCTGGAAACACCATATATTTT.

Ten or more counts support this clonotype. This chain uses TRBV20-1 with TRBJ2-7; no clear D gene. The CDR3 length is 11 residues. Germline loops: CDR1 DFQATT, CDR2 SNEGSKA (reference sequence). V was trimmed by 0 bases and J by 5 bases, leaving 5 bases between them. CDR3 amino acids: CSARDAHEQYF. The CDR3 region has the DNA TGCAGTGCTAGAGATGCCCACGAGCAGTACTTC.

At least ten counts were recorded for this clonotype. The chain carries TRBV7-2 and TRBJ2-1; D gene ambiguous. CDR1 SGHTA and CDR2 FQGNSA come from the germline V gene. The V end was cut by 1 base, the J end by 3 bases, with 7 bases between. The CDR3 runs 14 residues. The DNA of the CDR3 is TGTGCCAGCAGCTTAGGAATGGTCTACAATGAGCAGTTCTTC. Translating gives CASSLGMVYNEQFF.

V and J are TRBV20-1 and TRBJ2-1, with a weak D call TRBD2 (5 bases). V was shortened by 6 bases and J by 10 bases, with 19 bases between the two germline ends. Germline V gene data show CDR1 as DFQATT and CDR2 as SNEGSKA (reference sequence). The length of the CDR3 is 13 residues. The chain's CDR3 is CSALAWSGPEQFF. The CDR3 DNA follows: TGCAGTGCCCTGGCCTGGAGCGGCCCCGAGCAGTTCTTC.